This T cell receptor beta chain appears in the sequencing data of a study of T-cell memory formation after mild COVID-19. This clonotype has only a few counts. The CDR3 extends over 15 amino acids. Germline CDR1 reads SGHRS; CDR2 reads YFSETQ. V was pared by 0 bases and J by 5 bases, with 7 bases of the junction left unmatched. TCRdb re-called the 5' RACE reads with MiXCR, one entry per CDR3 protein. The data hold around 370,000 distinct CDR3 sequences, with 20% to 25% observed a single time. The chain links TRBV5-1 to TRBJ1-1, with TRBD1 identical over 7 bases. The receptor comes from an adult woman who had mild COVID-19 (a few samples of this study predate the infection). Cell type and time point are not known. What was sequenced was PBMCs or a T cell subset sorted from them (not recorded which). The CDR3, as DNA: TGCGCCAGCAGCTTGGAACAGGGGAGGGGGACTGAAGCTTTCTTT. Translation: CASSLEQGRGTEAFF.